This T cell receptor beta chain appears in the sequencing data of a study of Ad26.COV2.S vaccination and SARS-CoV-2 variants. As for the study in general: Donor got 5x10^10 or 1x10^11 viral particles of Ad26.COV2.S. Study-wide points: In vaccinated individuals, spike-specific CD8+ and CD4+ T cell responses reportedly displayed substantial breadth.

Note on this clone: No antigen is known for it.

The sample's treatment: roughly 19 received Ad26.COV2.S at low or high dose, single or two shots; about 5 received placebo; per-sample allocation not given. Samples were taken on day 63 after the first vaccine or placebo injection. Boston supplied an adult donor aged 18-55 years. The CDR3 has 14 residues. V gave up 7 bases and J gave up 4 bases, with 19 bases separating them. Germline V gene lookup returns CDR1 GTSNPN and CDR2 SVGIG (reference sequence). The assay was immunoSEQ multiplex PCR, and TCRdb's table has in-frame clones only and misses some. The data hold about 350,000 clones, with 70% to 90% observed a single time.

The V call is TRBV30, the J call TRBJ1-2, with a possible D match to TRBD1 (5 bases). This clonotype was obtained from a person aged 18 to 59 who received the Ad26.COV2.S COVID-19 vaccine or a placebo. The sample was peripheral blood, taken in a trial of Ad26.COV2.S vaccine versus placebo. This CDR3 reads CASRDIRGGYGYTF. The CDR3, as DNA: TGTGCCTCCAGGGATATCCGGGGCGGCTATGGCTACACCTTC.